This T cell receptor (beta chain) was observed in a study of shared clonotypes between healthy human individuals. Study findings and constraints: It was the non-shared clonotypes that had lower generation probabilities than clonotypes shared by all four donors. When naive CD4 clonotypes were compared across a few donors, about 4.9% were shared.

Clones were read by immunoSEQ multiplex PCR, and TCRdb kept only the in-frame ones, dropping some. The repertoire has some 680,000 clones, roughly 72% of them found once; the top ten carry 1.5% to 2%. In regard to this clone: The antigen remains unidentified.

Recent vaccinations or acute infections were absent in the healthy HIV-negative adult donors. Investigators divided CD4+ cells into CD45RA+ naive and CD45RA-negative memory subsets. This CDR3 has 14 residues. Trimming cost V 6 bases and J 2 bases, with 14 bases left between them. Per germline, CDR1 MRHNA and CDR2 SNTAGT. The V call is TRBV6-4, the J call TRBJ2-7; D is possibly TRBD1 (6 bases). The TCR comes from a young woman in good health. Sample: memory CD4+ T cells sorted from blood. The subset denotes: CD45RA-negative fraction. The CDR3, as DNA: TGTGCCAGCAGCCCCCCAGGGGTCGCCTACGAGCAGTACTTC. Translation gives CASSPPGVAYEQYF.